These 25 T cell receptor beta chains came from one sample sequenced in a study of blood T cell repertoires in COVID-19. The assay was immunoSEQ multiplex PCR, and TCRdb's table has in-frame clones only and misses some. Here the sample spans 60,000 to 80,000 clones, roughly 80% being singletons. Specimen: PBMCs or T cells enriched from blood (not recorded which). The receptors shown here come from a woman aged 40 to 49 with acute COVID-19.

CDR3 protein: CASSSPMGQNEQFF. The CDR3 DNA is TGTGCCAGCAGCTCGCCTATGGGACAAAATGAGCAGTTCTTC. This sequence joins TRBV7-2 and TRBJ2-1, with D possibly being TRBD1 (6 bases). V was cut by 4 bases and J by 7 bases, with 14 bases left in between. This CDR3 is built from 14 residues. Germline V lookup: CDR1 SGHTA, CDR2 FQGNSA.

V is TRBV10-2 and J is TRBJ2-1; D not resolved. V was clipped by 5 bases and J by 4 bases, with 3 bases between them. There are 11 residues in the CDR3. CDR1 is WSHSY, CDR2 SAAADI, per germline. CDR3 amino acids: CASSSYNEQFF. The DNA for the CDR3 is TGCGCCAGCAGTTCGTACAATGAGCAGTTCTTC.

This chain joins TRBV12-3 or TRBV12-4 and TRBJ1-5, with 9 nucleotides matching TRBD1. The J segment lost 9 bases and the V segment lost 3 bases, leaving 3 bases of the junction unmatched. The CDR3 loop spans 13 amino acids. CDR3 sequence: CASSLDRGWPQHF. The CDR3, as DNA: TGTGCCAGCAGTTTGGACAGGGGTTGGCCCCAGCATTTT.

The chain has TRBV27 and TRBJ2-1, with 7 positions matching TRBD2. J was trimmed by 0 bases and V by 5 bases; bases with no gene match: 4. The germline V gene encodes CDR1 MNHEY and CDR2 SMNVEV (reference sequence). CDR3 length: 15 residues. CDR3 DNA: TGTGCCAGCAGTATGACTAGCCCCTCCTACAATGAGCAGTTCTTC. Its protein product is CASSMTSPSYNEQFF.

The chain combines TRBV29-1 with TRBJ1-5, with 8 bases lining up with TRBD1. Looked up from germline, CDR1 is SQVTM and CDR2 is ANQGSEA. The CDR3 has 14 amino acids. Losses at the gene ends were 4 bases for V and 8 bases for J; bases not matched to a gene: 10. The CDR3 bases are TGCAGCGTTGCAGAGGACAGGGAAGACAAGCCCCAGCATTTT. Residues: CSVAEDREDKPQHF. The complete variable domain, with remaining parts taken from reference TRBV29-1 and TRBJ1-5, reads SAVISQKPSRDICQRGTSLTIQCQVDSQVTMMFWYRQQPGQSLTLIATANQGSEATYESGFVIDKFPISRPNLTFSTLTVSNMSPEDSSIYLCSVAEDREDKPQHFGDGTRLSIL.

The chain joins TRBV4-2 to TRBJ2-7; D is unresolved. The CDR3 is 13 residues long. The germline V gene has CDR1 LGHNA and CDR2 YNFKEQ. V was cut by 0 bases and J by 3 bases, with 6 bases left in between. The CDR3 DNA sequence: TGTGCCAGCAGCCAAGAAGCGTACTACGAGCAGTACGTC. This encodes CASSQEAYYEQYV.

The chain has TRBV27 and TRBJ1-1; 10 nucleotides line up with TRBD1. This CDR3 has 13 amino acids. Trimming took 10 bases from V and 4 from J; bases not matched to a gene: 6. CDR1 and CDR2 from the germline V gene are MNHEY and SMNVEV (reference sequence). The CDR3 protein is CATRQGAATEAFF. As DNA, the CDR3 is TGTGCCACCAGACAGGGGGCGGCCACTGAAGCTTTCTTT.

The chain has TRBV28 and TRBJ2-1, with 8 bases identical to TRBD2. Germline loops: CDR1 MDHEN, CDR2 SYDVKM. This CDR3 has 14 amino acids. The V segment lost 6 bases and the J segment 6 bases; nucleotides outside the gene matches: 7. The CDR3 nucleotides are TGTGCCAGCAGACCGGGACTAGGTCTCAATGAGCAGTTCTTC. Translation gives CASRPGLGLNEQFF.

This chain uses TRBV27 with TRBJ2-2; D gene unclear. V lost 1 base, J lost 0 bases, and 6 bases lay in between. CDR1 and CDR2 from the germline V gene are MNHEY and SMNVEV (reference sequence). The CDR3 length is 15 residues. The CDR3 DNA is TGTGCCAGCAGTTTATACACCACGAACACCGGGGAGCTGTTTTTT. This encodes CASSLYTTNTGELFF.

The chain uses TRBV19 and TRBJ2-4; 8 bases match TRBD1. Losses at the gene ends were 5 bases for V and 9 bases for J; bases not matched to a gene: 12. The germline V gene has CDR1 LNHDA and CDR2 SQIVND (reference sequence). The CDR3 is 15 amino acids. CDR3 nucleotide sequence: TGTGCCAGTAGTCCGCTTACCGACAGGGGAGCCATTCAGTACTTC. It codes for CASSPLTDRGAIQYF. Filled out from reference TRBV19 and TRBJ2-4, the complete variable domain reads DGGITQSPKYLFRKEGQNVTLSCEQNLNHDAMYWYRQDPGQGLRLIYYSQIVNDFQKGDIAEGYSVSREKKESFPLTVTSAQKNPTAFYLCASSPLTDRGAIQYFGAGTRLSVL.

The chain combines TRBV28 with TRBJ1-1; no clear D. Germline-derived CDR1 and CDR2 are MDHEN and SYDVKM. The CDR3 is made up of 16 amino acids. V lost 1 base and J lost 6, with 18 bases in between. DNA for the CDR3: TGTGCCAGCAGTTTATACCATGGTGGCCGGGTACCTGAAGCTTTCTTT. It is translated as CASSLYHGGRVPEAFF.

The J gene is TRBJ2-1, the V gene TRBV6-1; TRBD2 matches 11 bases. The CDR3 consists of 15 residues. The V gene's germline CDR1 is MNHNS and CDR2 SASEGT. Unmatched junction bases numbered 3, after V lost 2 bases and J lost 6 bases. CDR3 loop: CASSEIAGGGNEQFF. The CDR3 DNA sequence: TGTGCCAGCAGTGAAATAGCGGGAGGGGGCAATGAGCAGTTCTTC.

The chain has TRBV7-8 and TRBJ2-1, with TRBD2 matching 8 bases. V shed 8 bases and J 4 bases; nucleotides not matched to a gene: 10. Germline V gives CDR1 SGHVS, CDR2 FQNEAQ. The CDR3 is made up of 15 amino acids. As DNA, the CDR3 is TGTGCCAGCGAGCCGGGGGGGCAGATATACAATGAGCAGTTCTTC. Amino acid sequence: CASEPGGQIYNEQFF.

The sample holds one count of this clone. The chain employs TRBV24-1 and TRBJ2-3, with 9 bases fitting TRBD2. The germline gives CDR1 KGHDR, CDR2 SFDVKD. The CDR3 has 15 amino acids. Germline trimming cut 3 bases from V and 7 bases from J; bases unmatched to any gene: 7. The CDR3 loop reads CATSDPSGTRYTQYF. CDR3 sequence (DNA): TGTGCCACCAGTGATCCTAGCGGGACCCGGTATACGCAGTATTTT.

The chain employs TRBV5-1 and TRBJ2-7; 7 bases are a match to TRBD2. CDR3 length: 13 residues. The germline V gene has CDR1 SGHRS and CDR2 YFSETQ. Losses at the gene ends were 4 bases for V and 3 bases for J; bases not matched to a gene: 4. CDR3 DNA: TGCGCCAGCAGCGCAGGACTAGACTACGAGCAGTACTTC. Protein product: CASSAGLDYEQYF. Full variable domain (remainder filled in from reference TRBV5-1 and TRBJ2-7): KAGVTQTPRYLIKTRGQQVTLSCSPISGHRSVSWYQQTPGQGLQFLFEYFSETQRNKGNFPGRFSGRQFSNSRSEMNVSTLELGDSALYLCASSAGLDYEQYFGPGTRLTVT.

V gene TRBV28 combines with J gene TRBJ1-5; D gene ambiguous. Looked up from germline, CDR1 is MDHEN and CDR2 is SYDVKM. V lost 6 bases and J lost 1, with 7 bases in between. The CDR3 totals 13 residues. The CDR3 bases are TGTGCCAGCAGGGAGGGAAGCAATCAGCCCCAGCATTTT. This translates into CASREGSNQPQHF.

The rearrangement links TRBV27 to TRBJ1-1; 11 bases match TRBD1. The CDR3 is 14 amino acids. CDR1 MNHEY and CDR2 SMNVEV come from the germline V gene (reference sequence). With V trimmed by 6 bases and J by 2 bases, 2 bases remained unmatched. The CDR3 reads CASRGTGGNTEAFF. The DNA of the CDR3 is TGTGCCAGCAGGGGGACAGGGGGTAACACTGAAGCTTTCTTT.

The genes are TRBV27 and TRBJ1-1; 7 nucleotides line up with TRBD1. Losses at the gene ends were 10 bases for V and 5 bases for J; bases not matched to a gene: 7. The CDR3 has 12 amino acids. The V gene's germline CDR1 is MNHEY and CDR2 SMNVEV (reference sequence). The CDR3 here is CATSTGRTEAFF. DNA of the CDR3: TGTGCCACCTCGACAGGGCGGACTGAAGCTTTCTTT.

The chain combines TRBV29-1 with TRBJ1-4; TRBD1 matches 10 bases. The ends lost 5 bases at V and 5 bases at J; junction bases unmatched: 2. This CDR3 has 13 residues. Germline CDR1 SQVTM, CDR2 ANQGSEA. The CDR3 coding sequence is TGCAGCGTTTTGGGACAGGGGAATGAAAAACTGTTTTTT. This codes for CSVLGQGNEKLFF.

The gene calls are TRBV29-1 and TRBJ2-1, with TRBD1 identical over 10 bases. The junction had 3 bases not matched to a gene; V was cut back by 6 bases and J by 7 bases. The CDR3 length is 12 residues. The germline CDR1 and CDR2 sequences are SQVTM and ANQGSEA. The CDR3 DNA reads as TGCAGCGTCGACAGGGGGCGGAATGAGCAGTTCTTC. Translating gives CSVDRGRNEQFF.

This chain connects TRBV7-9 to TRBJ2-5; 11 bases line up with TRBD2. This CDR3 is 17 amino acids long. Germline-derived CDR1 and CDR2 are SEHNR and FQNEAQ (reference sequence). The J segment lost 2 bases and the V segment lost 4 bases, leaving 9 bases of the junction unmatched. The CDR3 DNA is TGTGCCAGCAGCTATCTAGCGGGGGGATGGGGGCAAGAGACCCAGTACTTC. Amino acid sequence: CASSYLAGGWGQETQYF.

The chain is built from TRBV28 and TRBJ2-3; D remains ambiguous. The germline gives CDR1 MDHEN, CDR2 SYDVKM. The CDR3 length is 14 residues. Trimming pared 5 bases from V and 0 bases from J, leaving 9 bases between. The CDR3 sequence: CASSLGTSTDTQYF. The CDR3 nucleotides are TGTGCCAGCAGTCTAGGTACTAGCACAGATACGCAGTATTTT.

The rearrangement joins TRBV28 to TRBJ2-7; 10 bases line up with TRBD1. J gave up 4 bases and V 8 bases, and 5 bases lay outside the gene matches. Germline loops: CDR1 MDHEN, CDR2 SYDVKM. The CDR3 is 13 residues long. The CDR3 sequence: CASRTGGQYEQYF. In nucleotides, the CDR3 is TGTGCCAGCCGGACAGGGGGACAATACGAGCAGTACTTC.

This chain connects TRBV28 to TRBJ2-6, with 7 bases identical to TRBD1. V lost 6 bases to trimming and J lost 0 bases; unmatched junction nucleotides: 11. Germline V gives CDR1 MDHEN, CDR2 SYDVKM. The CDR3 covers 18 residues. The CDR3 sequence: CASSWTGTVNSGANVLTF. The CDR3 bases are TGTGCCAGCAGCTGGACCGGGACAGTGAACTCTGGGGCCAACGTCCTGACTTTC.

The CDR3 sequence: CASSLTGLSSYEQYV. The DNA for the CDR3 is TGTGCCAGCAGCTTAACAGGTCTTAGCTCCTACGAGCAGTACGTC. This chain connects TRBV7-8 to TRBJ2-7, with D maybe TRBD1 (5 bases). Trimming shortened V by 2 bases and J by 0 bases, and 11 bases separated the two germline ends. The CDR3 length is 15 residues. CDR1 and CDR2 from the germline V gene are SGHVS and FQNEAQ.